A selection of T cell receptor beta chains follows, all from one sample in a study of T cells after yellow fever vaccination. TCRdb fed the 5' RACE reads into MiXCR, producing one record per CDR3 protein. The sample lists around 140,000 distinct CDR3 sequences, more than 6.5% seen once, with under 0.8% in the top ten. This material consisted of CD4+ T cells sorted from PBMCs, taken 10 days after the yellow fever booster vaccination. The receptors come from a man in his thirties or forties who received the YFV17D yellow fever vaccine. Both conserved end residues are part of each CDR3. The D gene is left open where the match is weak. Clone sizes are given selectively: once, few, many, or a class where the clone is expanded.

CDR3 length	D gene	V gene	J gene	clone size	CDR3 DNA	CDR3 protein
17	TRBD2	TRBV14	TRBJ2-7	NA	TGTGCCAGCAGCCCCAGAAAGCGGGAGGGCCTTATCTACGAGCAGTACTTC	CASSPRKREGLIYEQYF
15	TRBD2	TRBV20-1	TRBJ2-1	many	TGCAGTGCTCCGTCTAGCGGGAGCGTCGACAATGAGCAGTTCTTC	CSAPSSGSVDNEQFF
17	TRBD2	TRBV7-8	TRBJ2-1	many	TGTGCCAGCAGCACCCTACCGGAGTCTAGCGGGAGAAGTGAGCAGTTCTTC	CASSTLPESSGRSEQFF
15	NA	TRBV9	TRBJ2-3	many	TGTGCCAGCAGCCCAGGCCCGGGAGCGGCAGATACGCAGTATTTT	CASSPGPGAADTQYF
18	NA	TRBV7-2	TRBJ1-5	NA	TGTGCCAGCAGCTTCGCGGGTCCGGGGCGGGCGAGCAATCAGCCCCAGCATTTT	CASSFAGPGRASNQPQHF
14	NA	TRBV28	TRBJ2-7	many	TGTGCCAGCACCATCCTCGGACCATCGGGTGAGCAGTACTTC	CASTILGPSGEQYF
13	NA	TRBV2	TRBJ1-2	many	TGTGCCAGCACTTGGACAGTGGGTGAGGGCTACACCTTC	CASTWTVGEGYTF
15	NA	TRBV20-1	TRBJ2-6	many	TGCAGTGCCCAGGGGAGATACTCTGGGGCCAACGTCCTGACTTTC	CSAQGRYSGANVLTF
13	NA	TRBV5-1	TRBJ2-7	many	TGCGCCAGCAGCTTGGAACGCCCTACGGGGCAGTACTTC	CASSLERPTGQYF
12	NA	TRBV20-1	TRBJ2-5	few	TGCAGTGCTAGTTTTTGGCAGGAGACCCAGTACTTC	CSASFWQETQYF
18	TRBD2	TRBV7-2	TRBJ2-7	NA	TGTGCCAGCAGCTTAGCGGTACTAGCGGGATTGGGGTCCTACGAGCAGTACTTC	CASSLAVLAGLGSYEQYF
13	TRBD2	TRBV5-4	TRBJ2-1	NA	TGTGCCAGCAGGCGGGAGTCCGGAAATGAGCAGTTCTTC	CASRRESGNEQFF
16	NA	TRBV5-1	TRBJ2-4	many	TGCGCCAGCAGCTTGGAGGGGTCTACAGCCAAAAACATTCAGTACTTC	CASSLEGSTAKNIQYF
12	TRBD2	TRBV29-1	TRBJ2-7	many	TGCAGCGTGGCGGGAGGGCCAAGCGAGCAGTACTTC	CSVAGGPSEQYF
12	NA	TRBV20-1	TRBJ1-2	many	TGCAGTGCTAGCCCGAGGGAACAAGGCTACACCTTC	CSASPREQGYTF
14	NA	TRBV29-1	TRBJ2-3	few	TGCAGCGGTGCGTCAGGGAGCCCGCAAGATACGCAGTATTTT	CSGASGSPQDTQYF
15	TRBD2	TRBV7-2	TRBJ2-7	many	TGTGCCAGCAGCCCACTAGCGGGAGTCGCCAACGAGCAGTACTTC	CASSPLAGVANEQYF
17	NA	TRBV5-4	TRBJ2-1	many	TGTGCCAGCAGCTCCGATAGCGGAGCTCCTTCCTACAATGAGCAGTTCTTC	CASSSDSGAPSYNEQFF
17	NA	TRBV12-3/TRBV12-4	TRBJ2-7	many	TGTGCCAGCAGTCCCGTTTGGGCGAGAGAAGGAGTGAGCGAGCAGTACTTC	CASSPVWAREGVSEQYF
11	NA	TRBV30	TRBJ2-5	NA	TGTGCCTGGAGTCGGTTGGGGACCCAGTACTTC	CAWSRLGTQYF
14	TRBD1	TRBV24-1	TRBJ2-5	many	TGTGCCACCAGTGACCCGGGACAGGGGGAGACCCAGTACTTC	CATSDPGQGETQYF
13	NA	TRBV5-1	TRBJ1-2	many	TGCGCCAGCAGCTTGGACATCAACTATGGCTACACCTTC	CASSLDINYGYTF
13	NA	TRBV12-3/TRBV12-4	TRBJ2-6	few	TGTGCCAGCATGATCTCTGGGGCCAACGTCCTGACTTTC	CASMISGANVLTF
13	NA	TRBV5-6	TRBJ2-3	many	TGTGCCAGCAGCCGCGGGTTCACAGATACGCAGTATTTT	CASSRGFTDTQYF
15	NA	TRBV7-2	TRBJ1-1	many	TGTGCCAGCAGTAAACCACCATGGGACGGCTCGGAAGCTTTCTTT	CASSKPPWDGSEAFF
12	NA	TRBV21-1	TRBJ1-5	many	TGTGCCAGAACAGATAGCAATCAGCCCCAGCATTTT	CARTDSNQPQHF
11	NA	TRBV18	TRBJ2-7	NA	TGTGCCAGCGCTATTAGTCGCGAGCAGTACTTC	CASAISREQYF
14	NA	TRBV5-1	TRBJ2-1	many	TGCGCCAGCAGCTTGAGAAGGGAGAGCAATGAGCAGTTCTTC	CASSLRRESNEQFF
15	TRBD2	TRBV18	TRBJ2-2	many	TGTGCCAGCTCACATGCTAGCGGCGACTTGGGGGAGCTGTTTTTT	CASSHASGDLGELFF
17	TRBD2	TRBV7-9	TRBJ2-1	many	TGTGCCAGCAGCTACCCGGCGGGGAGGGTTGTGAGAAATGAGCAGTTCTTC	CASSYPAGRVVRNEQFF
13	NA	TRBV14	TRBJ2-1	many	TGTGCCAGCAGCCTTCCCCCGGCTCCCAAGCAGTTCTTC	CASSLPPAPKQFF
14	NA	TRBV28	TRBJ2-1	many	TGTGCCAGCAGGCTACCCTCCCTACCCAATGAGCAGTTCTTC	CASRLPSLPNEQFF
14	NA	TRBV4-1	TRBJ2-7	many	TGCGCCAGCAGCCAAGACGGGAAGGGACTTGAGCAGTACTTC	CASSQDGKGLEQYF
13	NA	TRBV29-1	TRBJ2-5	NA	TGCAGCGTTGTCGGGGGATCAAAGGAGACCCAGTACTTC	CSVVGGSKETQYF
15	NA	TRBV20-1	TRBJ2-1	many	TGCAGTGCTAGTTCCGGATTGGGGGTAGGCGATGAGCAGTTCTTC	CSASSGLGVGDEQFF
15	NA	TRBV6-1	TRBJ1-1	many	TGTGCCAGCAGTGAACTCTCGGGCGGGAACACTGAAGCTTTCTTT	CASSELSGGNTEAFF
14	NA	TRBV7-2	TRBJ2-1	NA	TGTGCCAGCAGCTTAGGTCCTAGTAAAAATGAGCAGTTCTTC	CASSLGPSKNEQFF
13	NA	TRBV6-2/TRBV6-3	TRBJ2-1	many	TGTGCCAGCCGATCGGCGGACTCTAATGAGCAGTTCTTC	CASRSADSNEQFF
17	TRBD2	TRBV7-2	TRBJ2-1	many	TGTGCCAGCAGCTTAGCCTCGCTAGCGGGAGCGAACAATGAGCAGTTCTTC	CASSLASLAGANNEQFF
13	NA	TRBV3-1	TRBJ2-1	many	TGTGCCAGCAGCCAAGATAGGGGCAATGAGCAGTTCTTC	CASSQDRGNEQFF
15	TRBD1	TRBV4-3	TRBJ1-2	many	TGCGCCAGCAGCCAAGGGGACAGCGACTACTATGGCTACACCTTC	CASSQGDSDYYGYTF
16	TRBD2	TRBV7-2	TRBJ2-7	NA	TGTGCCAGCAGCTTAGCAGGACTAGCGGGAGTTGCCGAGCAGTACTTC	CASSLAGLAGVAEQYF
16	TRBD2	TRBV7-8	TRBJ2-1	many	TGTGCCAGCAGCTCAGGGACTAGCGGGACTTACAATGAGCAGTTCTTC	CASSSGTSGTYNEQFF
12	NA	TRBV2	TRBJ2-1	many	TGTGCCAGCAGTGAATCGGCTAATGAGCAGTTCTTC	CASSESANEQFF
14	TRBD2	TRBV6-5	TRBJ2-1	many	TGTGCCAGCAGTTACAGGCGGGAGGGCCGTGAGCAGTTCTTC	CASSYRREGREQFF
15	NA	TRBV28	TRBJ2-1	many	TGTGCCACCTACTCTCAGGGAGGAGGGTACAATGAGCAGTTCTTC	CATYSQGGGYNEQFF
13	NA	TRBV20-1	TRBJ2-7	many	TGCAGTGCTAGTAAGGTATCCTCCTACGAGCAGTACTTC	CSASKVSSYEQYF
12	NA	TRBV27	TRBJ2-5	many	TGTGCCAGCACCCCGGCCTCAGAGACCCAGTACTTC	CASTPASETQYF
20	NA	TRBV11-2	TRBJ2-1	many	TGTGCCAGCAGCCGACCGACTCGCAGCGGAGAACCTTCAGGCTACAATGAGCAGTTCTTC	CASSRPTRSGEPSGYNEQFF
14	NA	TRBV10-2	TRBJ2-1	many	TGCGCCAGCGGGGACCGCAATGTATACAATGAGCAGTTCTTC	CASGDRNVYNEQFF
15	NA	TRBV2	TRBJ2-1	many	TGTGCCAGCAGGTTAGAGGGGGGCTCCTACAATGAGCAGTTCTTC	CASRLEGGSYNEQFF
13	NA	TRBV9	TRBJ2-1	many	TGTGCCAGCAGCGTAGAGGTTGGTTCGGAGCAGTTCTTC	CASSVEVGSEQFF
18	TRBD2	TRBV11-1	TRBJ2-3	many	TGTGCCAGCAGCCCCGGAGATGGAGCGGGAGTTAGGGCAGATACGCAGTATTTT	CASSPGDGAGVRADTQYF
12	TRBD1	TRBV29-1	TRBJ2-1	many	TGCAGCGTCGACACGACAGGGCCGGAGCAGTTCTTC	CSVDTTGPEQFF
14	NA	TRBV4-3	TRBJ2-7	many	TGCGCCAGCAGCCAAGATGTGGCAATCTACGAGCAGTACTTC	CASSQDVAIYEQYF
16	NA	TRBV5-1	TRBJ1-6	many	TGCGCCAGCAGCTTACAGGCGGTACAGGGAGAATCACCCCTCCACTTT	CASSLQAVQGESPLHF
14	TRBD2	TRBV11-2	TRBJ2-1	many	TGTGCCAGCAGCTCACTCCCCAGCGGGAGTGAGCAGTTCTTC	CASSSLPSGSEQFF